One sample yielded the 8 T cell receptor beta chains listed below, sequenced in a study of blood T cell repertoires in COVID-19. The repertoire was sequenced with immunoSEQ multiplex PCR; TCRdb's copy has only in-frame clones and lacks some. In the table there are 80,000 to 100,000 clones, around 72% of which are singletons. Sequenced sample: peripheral blood. These receptors were obtained from a man between 65 and 85 years old with acute or convalescent COVID-19.

The genes are TRBV18 and TRBJ2-1; D is perhaps TRBD1 (5 bases). There are 15 residues in the CDR3. Germline V gives CDR1 KGHSH, CDR2 LQKENI. The V and J ends lost 3 bases and 7 bases respectively, with 16 bases between them. The CDR3 sequence: CASSPIVGHRNEQFF. DNA of the CDR3: TGTGCCAGCTCACCTATTGTGGGGCATAGAAATGAGCAGTTCTTC.

The chain combines TRBV3-1 (or the pseudogene TRBV3-2) with TRBJ2-3; the match to TRBD2 covers 11 bases. This CDR3 has 18 residues. V was clipped by 0 bases and J by 1 base; unmatched bases: 6. Germline lookup yields CDR1 LGHDT and CDR2 YNNKEL (reference sequence). The CDR3 spells CASSQDTSGGGGTDTQYF. Written as DNA, the CDR3 is TGTGCCAGCAGCCAAGATACTAGCGGGGGAGGGGGCACAGATACGCAGTATTTT.

The V gene is TRBV30, the J gene TRBJ1-6; 7 bases line up with TRBD1. Germline CDR1 reads GTSNPN; CDR2 reads SVGIG (reference sequence). Trimming cost V 7 bases and J 10 bases; bases outside gene matches: 10. There are 13 residues in the CDR3. CDR3 in amino acids: CALNRGVRSPLHF. In DNA, the CDR3 is TGTGCCTTAAACAGGGGAGTGAGATCACCCCTCCACTTT.

The chain has TRBV5-6 and TRBJ2-1; 15 bases align to TRBD2. Unmatched junction bases numbered 11, after V lost 0 bases and J lost 13 bases. Per the germline V gene, CDR1 is SGHDT and CDR2 is YYEEEE. The CDR3 runs to 17 residues. The CDR3, as DNA: TGTGCCAGCAGCTTGGTCGGGGGACTAGCGGGAGGCCGGGGACAGTTCTTC. Translated: CASSLVGGLAGGRGQFF.

The rearrangement uses TRBV6-5 and TRBJ2-3; D possibly corresponds to TRBD1 (5 bases). CDR3 length: 13 residues. Germline CDR1 and CDR2: MNHEY and SVGAGI. The ends were cut back, 6 bases at V and 11 bases at J, with 18 bases in the middle. Here the CDR3 reads CASRSDSPLRQYF. The CDR3, as DNA: TGTGCCAGCAGGTCCGACAGTCCGCTGAGGCAGTATTTT.

The chain is built from TRBV5-5 and TRBJ2-7; D not resolved. Germline V gene lookup returns CDR1 SGHKS and CDR2 YYEKEE (reference sequence). The CDR3 totals 11 residues. V dropped 4 bases and J dropped 3 bases, with 5 bases sitting between them. The CDR3 DNA reads as TGTGCCAGCAGCGAGCACTACGAGCAGTACTTC. Protein sequence: CASSEHYEQYF.

The J gene is TRBJ2-5, the V gene TRBV11-2, with D hard to call. Germline V gene lookup returns CDR1 SGHAT and CDR2 FQNNGV. The CDR3 is made up of 12 amino acids. V was clipped by 1 base and J by 11 bases, with 11 bases between them. The CDR3 loop reads CASSLVSESQYF. DNA for the CDR3: TGTGCCAGCAGCTTAGTGTCGGAGAGTCAGTACTTC.

This chain links TRBV24-1 with TRBJ1-5; TRBD1 agrees at 7 bases. Per germline, CDR1 KGHDR and CDR2 SFDVKD. Trimming removed 9 bases from V and 11 bases from J; junction bases left unmatched: 21. This CDR3 is built from 16 residues. The CDR3 reads CATGTDISRVGRSQHF. DNA of the CDR3: TGTGCCACCGGGACAGACATCAGCCGGGTTGGTAGGTCCCAGCATTTT.